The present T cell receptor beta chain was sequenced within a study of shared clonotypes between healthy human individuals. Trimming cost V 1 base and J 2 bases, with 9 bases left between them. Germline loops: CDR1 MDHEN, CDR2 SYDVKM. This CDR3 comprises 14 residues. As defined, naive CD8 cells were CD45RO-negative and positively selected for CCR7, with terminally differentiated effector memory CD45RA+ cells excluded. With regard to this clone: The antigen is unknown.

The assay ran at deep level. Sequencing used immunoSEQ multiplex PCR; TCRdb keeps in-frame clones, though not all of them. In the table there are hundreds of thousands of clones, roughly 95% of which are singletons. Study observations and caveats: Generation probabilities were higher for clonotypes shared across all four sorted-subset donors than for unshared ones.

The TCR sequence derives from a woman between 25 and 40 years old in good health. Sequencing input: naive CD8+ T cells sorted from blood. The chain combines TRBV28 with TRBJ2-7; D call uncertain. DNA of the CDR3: TGTGCCAGCAGTTTATTGTACAAGCCCTACGAGCAGTACTTC. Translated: CASSLLYKPYEQYF. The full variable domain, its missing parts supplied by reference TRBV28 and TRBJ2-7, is DVKVTQSSRYLVKRTGEKVFLECVQDMDHENMFWYRQDPGLGLRLIYFSYDVKMKEKGDIPEGYSVSREKKERFSLILESASTNQTSMYLCASSLLYKPYEQYFGPGTRLTVT.